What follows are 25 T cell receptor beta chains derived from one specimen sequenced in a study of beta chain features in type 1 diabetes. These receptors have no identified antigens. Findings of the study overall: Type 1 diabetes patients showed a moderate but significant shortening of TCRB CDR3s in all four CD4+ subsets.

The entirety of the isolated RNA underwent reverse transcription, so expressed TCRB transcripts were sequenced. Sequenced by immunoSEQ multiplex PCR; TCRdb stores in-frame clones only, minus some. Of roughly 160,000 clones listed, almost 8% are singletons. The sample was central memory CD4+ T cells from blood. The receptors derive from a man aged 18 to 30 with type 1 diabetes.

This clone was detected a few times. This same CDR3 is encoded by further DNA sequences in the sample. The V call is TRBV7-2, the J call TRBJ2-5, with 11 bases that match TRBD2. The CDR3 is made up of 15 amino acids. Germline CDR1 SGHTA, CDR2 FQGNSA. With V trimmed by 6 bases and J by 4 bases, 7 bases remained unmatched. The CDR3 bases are TGTGCCAGCAGTTTTAGCGGGGGGGCCGGAGAGACCCAGTACTTC. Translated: CASSFSGGAGETQYF. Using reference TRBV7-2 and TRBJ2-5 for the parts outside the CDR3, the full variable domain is GAGVSQSPSNKVTEKGKDVELRCDPISGHTALYWYRQSLGQGLEFLIYFQGNSAPDKSGLPSDRFSAERTGGSVSTLTIQRTQQEDSAVYLCASSFSGGAGETQYFGPGTRLLVL.

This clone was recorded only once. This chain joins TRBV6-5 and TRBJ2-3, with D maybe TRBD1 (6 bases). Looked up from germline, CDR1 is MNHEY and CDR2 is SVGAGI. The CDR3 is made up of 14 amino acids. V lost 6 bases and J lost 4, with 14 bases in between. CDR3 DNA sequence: TGTGCCAGCAGAAAACAGGGATTGTCAGATACGCAGTATTTT. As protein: CASRKQGLSDTQYF.

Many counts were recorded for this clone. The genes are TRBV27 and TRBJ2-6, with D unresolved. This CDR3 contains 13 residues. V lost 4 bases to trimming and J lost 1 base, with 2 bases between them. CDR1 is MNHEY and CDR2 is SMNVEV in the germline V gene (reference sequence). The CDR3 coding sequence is TGTGCCAGCAGTTCGTCTGGGGCCAACGTCCTGACTTTC. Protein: CASSSSGANVLTF. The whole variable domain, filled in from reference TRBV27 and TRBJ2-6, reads EAQVTQNPRYLITVTGKKLTVTCSQNMNHEYMSWYRQDPGLGLRQIYYSMNVEVTDKGDVPEGYKVSRKEKRNFPLILESPSPNQTSLYFCASSSSGANVLTFGAGSRLTVL.

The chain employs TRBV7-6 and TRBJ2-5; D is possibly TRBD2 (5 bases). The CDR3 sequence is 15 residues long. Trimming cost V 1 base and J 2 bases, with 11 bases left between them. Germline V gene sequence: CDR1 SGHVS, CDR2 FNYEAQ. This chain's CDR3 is CASSLERRRQETQYF. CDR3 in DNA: TGTGCCAGCAGCTTAGAGCGGCGACGGCAAGAGACCCAGTACTTC.

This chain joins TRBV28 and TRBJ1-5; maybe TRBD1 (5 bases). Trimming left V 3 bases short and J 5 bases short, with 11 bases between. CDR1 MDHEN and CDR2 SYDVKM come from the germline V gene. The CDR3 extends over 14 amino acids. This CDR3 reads CASSFPTVYQPQHF. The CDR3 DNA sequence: TGTGCCAGCAGTTTCCCGACAGTTTATCAGCCCCAGCATTTT.

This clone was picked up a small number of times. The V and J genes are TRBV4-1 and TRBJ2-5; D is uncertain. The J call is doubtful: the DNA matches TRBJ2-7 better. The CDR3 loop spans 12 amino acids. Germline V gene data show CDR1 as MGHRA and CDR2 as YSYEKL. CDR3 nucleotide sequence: TGCGCCAGCAGCTCGGACTCCTACGAGCAGTACTTC. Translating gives CASSSDSYEQYF.

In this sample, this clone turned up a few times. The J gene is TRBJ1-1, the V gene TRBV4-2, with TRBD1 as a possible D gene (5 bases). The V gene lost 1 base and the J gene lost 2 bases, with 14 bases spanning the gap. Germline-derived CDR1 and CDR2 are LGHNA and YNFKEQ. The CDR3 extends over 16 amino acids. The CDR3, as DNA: TGTGCCAGCAGCCAAGGTGTAGGGCAGGGTAACACTGAAGCTTTCTTT. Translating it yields CASSQGVGQGNTEAFF.

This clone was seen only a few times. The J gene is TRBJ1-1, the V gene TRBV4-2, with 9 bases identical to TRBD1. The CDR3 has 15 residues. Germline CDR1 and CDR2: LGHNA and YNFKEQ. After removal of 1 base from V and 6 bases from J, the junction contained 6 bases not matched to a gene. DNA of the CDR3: TGTGCCAGCAGCCAAGCGGGACAGGGTAGACCTGAAGCTTTCTTT. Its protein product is CASSQAGQGRPEAFF.

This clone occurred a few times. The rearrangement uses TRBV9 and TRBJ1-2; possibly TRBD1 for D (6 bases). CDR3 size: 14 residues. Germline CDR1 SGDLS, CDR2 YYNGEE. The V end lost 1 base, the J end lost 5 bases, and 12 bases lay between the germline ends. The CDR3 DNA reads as TGTGCCAGCAGCGTACAACAAGGGGGATATGGCTACACCTTC. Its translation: CASSVQQGGYGYTF.

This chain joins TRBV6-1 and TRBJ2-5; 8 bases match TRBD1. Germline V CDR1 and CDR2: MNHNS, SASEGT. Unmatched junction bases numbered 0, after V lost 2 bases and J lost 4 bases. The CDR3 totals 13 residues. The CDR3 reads CASSETGGETQYF. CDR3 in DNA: TGTGCCAGCAGTGAAACAGGGGGAGAGACCCAGTACTTC.

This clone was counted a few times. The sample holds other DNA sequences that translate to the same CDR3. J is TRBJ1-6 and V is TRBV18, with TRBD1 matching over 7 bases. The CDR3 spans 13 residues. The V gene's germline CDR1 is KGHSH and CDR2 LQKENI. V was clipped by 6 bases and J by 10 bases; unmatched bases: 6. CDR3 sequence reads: CASSPDRDSPLHF. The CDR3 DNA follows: TGTGCCAGCTCTCCCGACAGGGACTCACCCCTCCACTTT.

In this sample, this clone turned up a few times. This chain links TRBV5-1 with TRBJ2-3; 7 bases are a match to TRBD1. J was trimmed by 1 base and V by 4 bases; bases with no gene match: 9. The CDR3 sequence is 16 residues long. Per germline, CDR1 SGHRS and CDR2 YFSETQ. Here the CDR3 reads CASSAGTVDRTDTQYF. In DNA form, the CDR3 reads TGCGCCAGCAGCGCCGGGACAGTGGATCGCACAGATACGCAGTATTTT. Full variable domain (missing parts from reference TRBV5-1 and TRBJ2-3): KAGVTQTPRYLIKTRGQQVTLSCSPISGHRSVSWYQQTPGQGLQFLFEYFSETQRNKGNFPGRFSGRQFSNSRSEMNVSTLELGDSALYLCASSAGTVDRTDTQYFGPGTRLTVL.

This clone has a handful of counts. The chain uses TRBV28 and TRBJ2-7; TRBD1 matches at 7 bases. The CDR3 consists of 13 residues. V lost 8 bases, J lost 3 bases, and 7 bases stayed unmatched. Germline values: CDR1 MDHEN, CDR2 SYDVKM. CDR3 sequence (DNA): TGTGCCAGCCAAAGACAGGGAGACTACGAGCAGTACTTC. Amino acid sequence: CASQRQGDYEQYF.

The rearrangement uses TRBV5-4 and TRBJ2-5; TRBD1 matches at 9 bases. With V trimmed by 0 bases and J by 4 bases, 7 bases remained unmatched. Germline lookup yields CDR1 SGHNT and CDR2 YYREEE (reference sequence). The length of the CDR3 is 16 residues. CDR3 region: CASSLVVQGASETQYF. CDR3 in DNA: TGTGCCAGCAGCTTGGTTGTACAGGGGGCTTCAGAGACCCAGTACTTC. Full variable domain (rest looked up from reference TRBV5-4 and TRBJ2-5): ETGVTQSPTHLIKTRGQQVTLRCSSQSGHNTVSWYQQALGQGPQFIFQYYREEENGRGNFPPRFSGLQFPNYSSELNVNALELDDSALYLCASSLVVQGASETQYFGPGTRLLVL.

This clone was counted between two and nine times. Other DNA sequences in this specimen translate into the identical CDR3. The CDR3 region is CASSLAGTYEQYF. DNA for the CDR3: TGTGCCAGCAGCTTAGCGGGGACCTACGAGCAGTACTTC. J is TRBJ2-7 and V is TRBV13; D perhaps matches TRBD2 (5 bases). Germline CDR1 PRHDT, CDR2 FYEKMQ (reference sequence). This CDR3 comprises 13 residues. V was pared by 1 base and J by 2 bases, with 6 bases between.

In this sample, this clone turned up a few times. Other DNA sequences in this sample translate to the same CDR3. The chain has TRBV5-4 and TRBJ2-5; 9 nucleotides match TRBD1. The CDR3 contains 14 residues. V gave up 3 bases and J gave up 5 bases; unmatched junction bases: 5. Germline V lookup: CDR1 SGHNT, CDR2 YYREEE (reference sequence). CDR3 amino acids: CASSSGQGRETQYF. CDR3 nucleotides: TGTGCCAGCAGCTCGGGACAGGGACGGGAGACCCAGTACTTC. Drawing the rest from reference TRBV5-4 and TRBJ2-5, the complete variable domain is ETGVTQSPTHLIKTRGQQVTLRCSSQSGHNTVSWYQQALGQGPQFIFQYYREEENGRGNFPPRFSGLQFPNYSSELNVNALELDDSALYLCASSSGQGRETQYFGPGTRLLVL.

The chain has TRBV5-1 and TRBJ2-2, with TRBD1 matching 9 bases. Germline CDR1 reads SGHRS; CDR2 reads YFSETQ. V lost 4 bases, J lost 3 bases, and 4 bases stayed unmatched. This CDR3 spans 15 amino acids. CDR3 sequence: CASSLRDRDTGELFF. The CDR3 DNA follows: TGCGCCAGCAGCCTCCGGGACAGGGACACCGGGGAGCTGTTTTTT.

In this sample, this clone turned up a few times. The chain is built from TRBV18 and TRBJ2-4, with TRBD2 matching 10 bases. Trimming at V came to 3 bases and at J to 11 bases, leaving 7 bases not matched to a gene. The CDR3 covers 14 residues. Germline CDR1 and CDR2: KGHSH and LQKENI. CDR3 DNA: TGTGCCAGCTCACCCGCAGCGGGAGGGCCTGTTCAGTACTTC. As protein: CASSPAAGGPVQYF.

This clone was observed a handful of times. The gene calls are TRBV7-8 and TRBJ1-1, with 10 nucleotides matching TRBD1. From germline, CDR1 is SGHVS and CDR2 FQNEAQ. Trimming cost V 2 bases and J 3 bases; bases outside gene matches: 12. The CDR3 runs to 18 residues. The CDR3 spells CASSLNPGQGVSDTEAFF. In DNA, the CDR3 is TGTGCCAGCAGCTTAAACCCAGGACAGGGGGTCTCGGACACTGAAGCTTTCTTT. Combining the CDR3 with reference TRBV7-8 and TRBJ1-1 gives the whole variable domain GAGVSQSPRYKVAKRGQDVALRCDPISGHVSLFWYQQALGQGPEFLTYFQNEAQLDKSGLPSDRFFAERPEGSVSTLKIQRTQQEDSAVYLCASSLNPGQGVSDTEAFFGQGTRLTVV.

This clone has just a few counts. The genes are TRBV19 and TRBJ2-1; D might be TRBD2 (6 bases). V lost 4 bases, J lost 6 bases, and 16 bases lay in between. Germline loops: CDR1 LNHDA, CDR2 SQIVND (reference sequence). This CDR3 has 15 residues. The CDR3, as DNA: TGTGCCAGTAGTAGGTACCGGGGGAGTAGCAATGAGCAGTTCTTC. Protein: CASSRYRGSSNEQFF. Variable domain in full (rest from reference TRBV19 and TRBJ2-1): DGGITQSPKYLFRKEGQNVTLSCEQNLNHDAMYWYRQDPGQGLRLIYYSQIVNDFQKGDIAEGYSVSREKKESFPLTVTSAQKNPTAFYLCASSRYRGSSNEQFFGPGTRLTVL.

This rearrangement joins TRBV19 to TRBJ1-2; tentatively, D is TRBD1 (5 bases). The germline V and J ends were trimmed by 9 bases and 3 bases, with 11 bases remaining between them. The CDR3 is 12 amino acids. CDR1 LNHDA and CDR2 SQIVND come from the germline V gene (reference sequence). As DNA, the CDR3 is TGTGCCAGCCGGGACTCCTACTATGGCTACACCTTC. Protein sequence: CASRDSYYGYTF.

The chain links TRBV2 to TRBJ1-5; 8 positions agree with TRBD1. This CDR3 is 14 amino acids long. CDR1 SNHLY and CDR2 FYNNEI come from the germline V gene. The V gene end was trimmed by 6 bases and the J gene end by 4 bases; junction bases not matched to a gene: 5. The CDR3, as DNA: TGTGCCAGCAGCCTCGGACAGGGAAATCAGCCCCAGCATTTT. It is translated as CASSLGQGNQPQHF. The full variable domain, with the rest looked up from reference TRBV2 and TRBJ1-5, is EPEVTQTPSHQVTQMGQEVILRCVPISNHLYFYWYRQILGQKVEFLVSFYNNEISEKSEIFDDQFSVERPDGSNFTLKIRSTKLEDSAMYFCASSLGQGNQPQHFGDGTRLSIL.

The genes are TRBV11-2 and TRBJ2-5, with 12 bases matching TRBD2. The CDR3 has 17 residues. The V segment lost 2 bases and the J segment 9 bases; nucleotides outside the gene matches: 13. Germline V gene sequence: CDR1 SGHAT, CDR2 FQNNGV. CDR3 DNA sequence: TGTGCCAGCAGCTTATCGGCTAGCGGGGGGGGTGGACAGGCCCAGTACTTC. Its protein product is CASSLSASGGGGQAQYF.

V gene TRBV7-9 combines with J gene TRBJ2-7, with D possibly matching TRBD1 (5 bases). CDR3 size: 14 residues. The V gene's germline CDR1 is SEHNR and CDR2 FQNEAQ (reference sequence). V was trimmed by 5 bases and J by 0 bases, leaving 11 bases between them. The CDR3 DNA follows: TGTGCCAGCAGCCCGACGACAGCCTCCTACGAGCAGTACTTC. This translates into CASSPTTASYEQYF.

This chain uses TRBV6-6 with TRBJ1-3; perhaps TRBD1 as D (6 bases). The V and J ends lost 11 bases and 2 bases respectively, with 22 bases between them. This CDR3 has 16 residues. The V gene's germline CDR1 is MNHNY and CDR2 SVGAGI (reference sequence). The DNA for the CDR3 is TGTGCCTCCCGTAGGACAGACATGGGGGCTGGAAACACCATATATTTT. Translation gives CASRRTDMGAGNTIYF.